What follows describes a single T cell receptor (beta chain). What antigen it recognizes has not been identified. No base qualities exist here, and no much larger clone lies one base off it. The entry originates in a study of a mutant IDH1 vaccine in newly diagnosed glioma (dated by TCRdb to the early 2020s). At the level of the whole study: In the chemotherapy-containing groups, vaccination started alongside temozolomide cycles, whereas in patients who had radiotherapy alone it started 4-6 weeks after radiotherapy. The approximately 33 treated patients were around 60% male and around 40% female, with a mean age of roughly 40 years. Before enrollment, patients had received standard therapy of radiotherapy alone, temozolomide alone, or radiochemotherapy with temozolomide; most received the combination. The week-35 safety follow-up took place at visit V12, and the week-47 end of study took place at visit V13. Peripheral blood was drawn at six visits: V03 (baseline), V05, V07, V10, V12 and V13. Longitudinal TCRB deep sequencing was done for fewer than 30 treated patients, wherever samples were available for exploratory analyses. Study-wide conclusions, independent of this receptor: Pseudoprogression appeared unrelated to alterations in the top peripheral T cell clonotypes detected by TCRB sequencing. Across multiple MHC alleles, vaccine-induced immune responses were seen in just over 90% of patients. The authors noted that analyses of patient blood samples could not be reproduced because of sample limitations. Availability determined which PBMC samples were chosen for TCRB deep sequencing.

The time point label of this sample denotes: week 47, end of study. Each vaccine dose, consisting of 300 ug of a 20-mer mutant IDH1 peptide in Montanide, was administered subcutaneously with topical imiquimod. Eight vaccinations were administered to patients in weeks 1, 3, 5, 7, 11, 15, 19 and 23, corresponding to visits V03 through V10. All donors had newly diagnosed IDH1-mutant astrocytomas of WHO grade 3 or 4 that showed loss of nuclear ATRX. The samples were drawn from NOA16, a multicentre, single-arm, open-label phase I trial in Germany that tested a mutant IDH1 peptide vaccine in humans for the first time. The DNeasy Blood and Tissue Kit was used to extract genomic DNA from EDTA blood for TCRB sequencing. The protocol used for the library was the immunoSEQ multiplex PCR assay. Rearranged TCR beta chain sequences were amplified with the hsTCRB Kit following the manufacturer's protocol. TCRB libraries were sequenced on an Illumina MiSeq. As for the original processing: The proprietary platform of the kit vendor was used for demultiplexing, trimming and gene mapping. This immuneACCESS table, as held by TCRdb, lists in-frame sequences with V and J called but not all clones. Of the missing ones, under half trace to an unresolved V gene in checked studies; the others have no known cause. The DNA was the basis for D and trimming; V, J and clone size are from that table. The sample yields fewer than 40,000 clones; over 75% were counted once. The ten most abundant clones make up about 5.5% of the sample.

Sequenced here: PBMCs, sampled from a glioma patient whose treatment included an IDH1 peptide vaccine. This receptor was identified in a woman aged 40 to 50 with glioma.

The CDR3 corresponds to CSVEGDEQYF. The sequenced DNA: TGCAGCGTTGAAGGGGACGAGCAGTACTTC. The chain employs TRBV29-1 and TRBJ2-7, with no reliable assignment of the D segment. Based on the germline V gene, the CDR1 and CDR2 sequences are SQVTM and ANQGSEA. The CDR3 runs 10 residues from the cysteine to the phenylalanine. The sequence is cut down to CDR3 DNA, 30 bases in frame from base 1. V loses 1 base of germline sequence and J loses 5 bases, and the interval between the two ends is 3 bases.